The rows below give T cell receptor beta chains drawn from one sample of a study of cytomegalovirus exposure and HLA in healthy donors. Generated by immunoSEQ multiplex PCR, the TCRdb table keeps only in-frame clones and is missing some. This sample's table reports approximately 79,000 clones. The sample comprised PBMCs. These receptors were obtained from a man in his forties in good health and CMV-seronegative. CDR3s include the opening cysteine and the closing phenylalanine or tryptophan. D genes are given only for firm matches.

d_call,j_call,v_call,cdr3_nt,cdr3_aa
TRBD2,TRBJ2-7,TRBV7-9,TGTGCCAGCAGCTCCGAGGGGAGGGACGCCTACGAGCAGTACTTC,CASSSEGRDAYEQYF
TRBD1,TRBJ2-1,TRBV25-1,TGTGCCAGCAGTTTTGTGGACAGGGGAAAGCAGTTCTTC,CASSFVDRGKQFF
-,TRBJ2-1,TRBV6-1,TGTGCCAGCAGTGGTACTCTAACGGGGGGCCTTAATGAGCAGTTCTTC,CASSGTLTGGLNEQFF
TRBD1,TRBJ2-7,TRBV28,TGTGCCAGCAGTTCGAAAACCCCCGGGACAGGGCGATACGAGCAGTACTTC,CASSSKTPGTGRYEQYF
TRBD1,TRBJ2-2,TRBV29-1,TGCAGCGGGGGACAGCCCGGGGAGCTGTTTTTT,CSGGQPGELFF
TRBD2,TRBJ2-5,TRBV4-3,TGCGCCAGCAGCCTCGGACTAGCGGGAGGGAAACAAGAGACCCAGTACTTC,CASSLGLAGGKQETQYF
TRBD1,TRBJ2-7,TRBV5-6,TGTGCCAGCAGCTTTCCAGGGGGCGTTTTCTACGAGCAGTACTTC,CASSFPGGVFYEQYF
-,TRBJ1-6,TRBV4-2,TGTGCCAGCAGCCCCACCCGCCAGGGGAATAATTCACCCCTCCACTTT,CASSPTRQGNNSPLHF
-,TRBJ2-3,TRBV14,TGTGCCAGCAGCAGGAAGTTGGGCGGGGGCACAGATACGCAGTATTTT,CASSRKLGGGTDTQYF
-,TRBJ1-1,TRBV10-3,TGTGCCATCAGTGACCCACAGGGTAGGGATGAAGCTTTCTTT,CAISDPQGRDEAFF
TRBD1,TRBJ1-1,TRBV29-1,TGCAGCGTTGCGCCGGGACAGGGCATGAACACTGAAGCTTTCTTT,CSVAPGQGMNTEAFF
TRBD1,TRBJ1-1,TRBV29-1,TGCAGCGGAGGCCGGGACAGGGTCGGCACTGAAGCTTTCTTT,CSGGRDRVGTEAFF
-,TRBJ1-5,TRBV7-2,TGTGCCAGCAGCGGTCAGACCAATAGGGGTCAGCCCCAGCATTTT,CASSGQTNRGQPQHF
-,TRBJ2-1,TRBV19,TGTGCCAGTACGTACAGGGAATACAATGAGCAGTTCTTC,CASTYREYNEQFF
TRBD1,TRBJ1-1,TRBV6-1,TGTGCCAGCAGTGAGGGGACAGGGACGAGGGCTGAAGCTTTCTTT,CASSEGTGTRAEAFF
TRBD1,TRBJ1-1,TRBV10-1,TGCGCCAGCAGGTCCCGACAGGGGGACACTGAAGCTTTCTTT,CASRSRQGDTEAFF
TRBD2,TRBJ2-7,TRBV6-5,TGTGCCAGTTGGGCCGGGGGGAGCTCCTACGAGCAGTACTTC,CASWAGGSSYEQYF
TRBD2,TRBJ2-1,TRBV7-8,TGTGCCAGCAGCTTATTCCGGGGAGGGGATATTTCCTACAATGAGCAGTTCTTC,CASSLFRGGDISYNEQFF
TRBD1,TRBJ1-2,TRBV10-2,TGCGCCAGCAGTGACTCGCCAGGGGGCGCAAATGGCTACACCTTC,CASSDSPGGANGYTF
-,TRBJ1-6,TRBV27,TGTGCCAGCAGTTTACTCGGGGGAGATTCACCCCTCCACTTT,CASSLLGGDSPLHF
-,TRBJ2-6,TRBV9,TGTGCCAGCAGCGCCGTAGGGACACTGCCCTCTGGGGCCAACGTCCTGACTTTC,CASSAVGTLPSGANVLTF
TRBD2,TRBJ2-7,TRBV9,TGTGCCAGCAGCCAGGGACTAGCGGGAGTAACCGAGCAGTACTTC,CASSQGLAGVTEQYF
TRBD2,TRBJ2-1,TRBV14,TGTGCCAGCAGCCAAGGAAGCCTAGCGGCTAATCCCTACAATGAGCAGTTCTTC,CASSQGSLAANPYNEQFF
-,TRBJ2-2,TRBV15,TGTGCCACCAGCACGGGACATAATGGGGCCGGGGAGCTGTTTTTT,CATSTGHNGAGELFF
TRBD1,TRBJ2-6,TRBV19,TGTGCCAGCAGCCTTTACTCCGGGACAGGGGGATCTGGGGCCAACGTCCTGACTTTC,CASSLYSGTGGSGANVLTF
TRBD1,TRBJ2-5,TRBV28,TGTGCCAGCAGTTTTTACAGGGGCCAAGAGACCCAGTACTTC,CASSFYRGQETQYF
-,TRBJ2-5,TRBV7-2,TGTGCCAGCAGCTTAGGATTGCGTGGGAGTGAGACCCAGTACTTC,CASSLGLRGSETQYF
-,TRBJ1-2,TRBV7-2,TGTGCCAGCAGCTCCCCGGGAGGTGGCTACACCTTC,CASSSPGGGYTF
-,TRBJ2-3,TRBV7-9,TGTGCCAGCGGACACGGCACAGATACGCAGTATTTT,CASGHGTDTQYF
-,TRBJ2-1,TRBV5-8,TGTGCCAGCAGCTTGGCGAGAGATGAGCAGTTCTTC,CASSLARDEQFF
-,TRBJ1-5,TRBV5-6,TGTGCCAGCAGCCGAGTAGGAGGCTCAGCGGGCAATCAGCCCCAGCATTTT,CASSRVGGSAGNQPQHF
TRBD1,TRBJ1-4,TRBV14,TGTGCCAGCAGCCCCGCCGACAGGGGGATTAATGAAAAACTGTTTTTT,CASSPADRGINEKLFF
-,TRBJ2-4,TRBV4-2,TGTGCCAGCAGCCAAGACAGGGCCAAAAACATTCAGTACTTC,CASSQDRAKNIQYF
TRBD1,TRBJ1-2,TRBV11-2,TGTGCCAGCAGCTTACGACAGGGGGCCTTTGGCTACACCTTC,CASSLRQGAFGYTF
TRBD1,TRBJ1-1,TRBV7-2,TGTGCCAGCAGCCTAGGGGCCAGACAGGGTTTGGCTTTCTTT,CASSLGARQGLAFF
TRBD1,TRBJ2-2,TRBV11-2,TGTGCCAGCACCCTGACAGGGAGAATCACCGGGGAGCTGTTTTTT,CASTLTGRITGELFF
-,TRBJ1-1,TRBV19,TGTGCCAGTAGTATAGTCCAGAACACTGAAGCTTTCTTT,CASSIVQNTEAFF
-,TRBJ2-3,TRBV5-1,TGCGCCAGCAGCTTGGACGCGGGCGCTCTCGGAGATACGCAGTATTTT,CASSLDAGALGDTQYF
TRBD1,TRBJ1-1,TRBV7-2,TGTGCCAGCAGCTACTACAGGGGGCTAAGGACTGAAGCTTTCTTT,CASSYYRGLRTEAFF
-,TRBJ2-1,TRBV7-2,TGTGCCAGCAGCTTAGGACCCGGGTATTACAATGAGCAGTTCTTC,CASSLGPGYYNEQFF
TRBD1,TRBJ1-5,TRBV12-5,TGTGCTAGTGGTTTGGGACAGGGGAGGCAGCCCCAGCATTTT,CASGLGQGRQPQHF
-,TRBJ2-7,TRBV19,TGTGCCAGTAGCCGCGCCGGGTACGAGCAGTACTTC,CASSRAGYEQYF
-,TRBJ1-1,TRBV18,TGTGCCAGCTCACCGCAGGATTTGAACACTGAAGCTTTCTTT,CASSPQDLNTEAFF
TRBD2,TRBJ2-1,TRBV4-3,TGCGCCAGCAGCCAAGCTAGCGGGGGGGCAAGCTCCTACAATGAGCAGTTCTTC,CASSQASGGASSYNEQFF
TRBD1,TRBJ2-3,TRBV29-1,TGCAGCGTTGGGACAGGGGAAGATACGCAGTATTTT,CSVGTGEDTQYF